This TCR beta chain was sequenced for a study of blood T cell repertoires in COVID-19. Study-level information: The United States, Italy and Spain were the sources of the acute and convalescent COVID-19 samples. Sample material is recorded as cDNA or gDNA derived from T cells, B-cell-depleted T cells, or PBMCs.

The germline V and J ends were trimmed by 2 bases and 1 base, with 11 bases remaining between them. Germline V lookup: CDR1 SQVTM, CDR2 ANQGSEA. The CDR3 totals 14 residues. Seattle enrolled patients during active infection and tracked them longitudinally. This clone was detected only once. Authors' data handling: Cell counts per sample came from amplifying reference gene primers. Clones were sequenced by immunoSEQ multiplex PCR, and TCRdb holds only the in-frame ones, with some missing. The V and J calls and clone size come from that table; D and trimming were worked out from the DNA. The sample includes 500,000 to 600,000 clones, roughly nine tenths of them seen just once.

The material sequenced was peripheral blood. This clonotype originated in a woman aged 45-65 years with COVID-19, enrolled during active disease. The rearrangement links TRBV29-1 to TRBJ1-1, with TRBD1 as a possible D gene (6 bases). The CDR3 region is CSVERGRGNTEAFF. Written as DNA, the CDR3 is TGCAGCGTTGAAAGGGGCAGGGGGAACACTGAAGCTTTCTTT.